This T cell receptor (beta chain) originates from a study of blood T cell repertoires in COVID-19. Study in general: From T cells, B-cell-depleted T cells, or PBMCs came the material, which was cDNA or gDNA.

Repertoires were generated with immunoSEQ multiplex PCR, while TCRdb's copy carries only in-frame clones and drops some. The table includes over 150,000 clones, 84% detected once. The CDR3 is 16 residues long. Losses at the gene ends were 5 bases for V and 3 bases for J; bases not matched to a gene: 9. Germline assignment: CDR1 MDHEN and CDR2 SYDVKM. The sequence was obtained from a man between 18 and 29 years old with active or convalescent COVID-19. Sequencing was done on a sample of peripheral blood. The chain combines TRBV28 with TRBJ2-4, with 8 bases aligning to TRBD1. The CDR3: CASSRSGGYGKNIQYF. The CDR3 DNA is TGTGCCAGCAGTCGTTCAGGGGGCTATGGCAAAAACATTCAGTACTTC.